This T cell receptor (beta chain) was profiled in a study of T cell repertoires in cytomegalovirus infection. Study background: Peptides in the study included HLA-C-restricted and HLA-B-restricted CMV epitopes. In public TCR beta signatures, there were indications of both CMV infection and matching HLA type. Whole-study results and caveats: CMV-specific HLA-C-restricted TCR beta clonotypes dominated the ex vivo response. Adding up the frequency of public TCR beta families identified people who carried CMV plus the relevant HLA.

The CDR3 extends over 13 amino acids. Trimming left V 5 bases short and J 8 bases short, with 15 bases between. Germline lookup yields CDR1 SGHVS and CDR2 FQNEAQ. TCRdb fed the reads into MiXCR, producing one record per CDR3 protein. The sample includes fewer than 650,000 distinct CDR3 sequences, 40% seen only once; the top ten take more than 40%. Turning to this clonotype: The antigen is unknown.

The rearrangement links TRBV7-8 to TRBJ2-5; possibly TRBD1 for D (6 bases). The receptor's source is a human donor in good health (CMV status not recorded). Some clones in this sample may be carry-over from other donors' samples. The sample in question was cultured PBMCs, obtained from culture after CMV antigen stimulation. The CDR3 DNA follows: TGTGCCAGCAGCGTTGGACAGTACGGAACCCAGTACTTC. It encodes CASSVGQYGTQYF.